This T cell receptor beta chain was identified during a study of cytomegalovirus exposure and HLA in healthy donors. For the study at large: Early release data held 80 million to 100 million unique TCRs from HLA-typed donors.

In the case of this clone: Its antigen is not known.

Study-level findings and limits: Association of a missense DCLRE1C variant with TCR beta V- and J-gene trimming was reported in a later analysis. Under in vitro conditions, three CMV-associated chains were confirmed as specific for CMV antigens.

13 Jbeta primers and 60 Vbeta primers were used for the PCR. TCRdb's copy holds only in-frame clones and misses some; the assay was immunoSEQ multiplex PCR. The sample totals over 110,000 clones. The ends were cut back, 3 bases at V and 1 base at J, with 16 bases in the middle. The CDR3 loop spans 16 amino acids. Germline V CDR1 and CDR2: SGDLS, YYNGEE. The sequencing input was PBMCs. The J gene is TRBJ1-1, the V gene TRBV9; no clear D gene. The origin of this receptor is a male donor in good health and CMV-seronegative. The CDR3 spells CASSGRGKAGNTEAFF. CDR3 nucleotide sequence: TGTGCCAGCAGCGGTAGAGGAAAGGCGGGGAACACTGAAGCTTTCTTT.